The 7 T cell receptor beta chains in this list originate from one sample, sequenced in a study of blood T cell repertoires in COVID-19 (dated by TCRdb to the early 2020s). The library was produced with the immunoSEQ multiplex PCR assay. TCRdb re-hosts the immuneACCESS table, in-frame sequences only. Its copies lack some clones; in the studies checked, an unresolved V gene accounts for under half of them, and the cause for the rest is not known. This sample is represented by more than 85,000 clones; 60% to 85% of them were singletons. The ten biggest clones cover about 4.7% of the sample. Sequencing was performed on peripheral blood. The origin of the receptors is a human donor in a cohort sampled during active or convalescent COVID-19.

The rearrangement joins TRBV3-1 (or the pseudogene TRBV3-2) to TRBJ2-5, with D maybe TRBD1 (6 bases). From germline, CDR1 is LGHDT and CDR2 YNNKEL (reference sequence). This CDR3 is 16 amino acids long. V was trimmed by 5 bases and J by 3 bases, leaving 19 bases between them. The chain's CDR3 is CASSSRSLGDKETQYF. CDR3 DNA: TGTGCCAGCAGCTCACGCTCACTAGGGGACAAAGAGACCCAGTACTTC.

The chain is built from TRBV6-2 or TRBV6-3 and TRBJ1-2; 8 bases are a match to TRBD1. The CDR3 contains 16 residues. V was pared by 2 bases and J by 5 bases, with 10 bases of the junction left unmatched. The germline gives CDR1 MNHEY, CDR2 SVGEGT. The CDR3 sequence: CASSYRSGGGRYGYTF. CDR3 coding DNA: TGTGCCAGCAGTTACCGTTCAGGGGGCGGTCGGTATGGCTACACCTTC.

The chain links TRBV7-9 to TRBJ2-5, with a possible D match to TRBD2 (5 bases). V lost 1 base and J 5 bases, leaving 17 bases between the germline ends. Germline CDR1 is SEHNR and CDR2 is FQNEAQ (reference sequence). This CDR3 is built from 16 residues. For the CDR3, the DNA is TGTGCCAGCAGCTTAGAGGTAGCGTACCGCGCGGAGACCCAGTACTTC. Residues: CASSLEVAYRAETQYF.

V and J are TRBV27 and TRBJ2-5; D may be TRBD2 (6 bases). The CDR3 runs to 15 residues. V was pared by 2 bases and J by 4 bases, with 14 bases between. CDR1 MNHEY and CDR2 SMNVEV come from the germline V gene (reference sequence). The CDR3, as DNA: TGTGCCAGCAGTTTAAAGTTCCGGAGGGCAGAGACCCAGTACTTC. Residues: CASSLKFRRAETQYF.

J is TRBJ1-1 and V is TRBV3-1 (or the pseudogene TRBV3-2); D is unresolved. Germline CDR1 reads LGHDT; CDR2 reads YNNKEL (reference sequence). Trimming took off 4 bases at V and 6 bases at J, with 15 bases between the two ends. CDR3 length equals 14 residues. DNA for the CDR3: TGTGCCAGCAGCCTCCGACAAGGCCAGTCTGAAGCTTTCTTT. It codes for CASSLRQGQSEAFF.

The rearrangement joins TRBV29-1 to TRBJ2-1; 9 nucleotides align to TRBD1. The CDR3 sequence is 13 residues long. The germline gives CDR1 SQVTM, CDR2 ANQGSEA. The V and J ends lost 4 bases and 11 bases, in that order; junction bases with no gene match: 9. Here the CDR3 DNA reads TGCAGCGTTGTTAGGGGGACAGGGATACAGCAGTTCTTC. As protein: CSVVRGTGIQQFF.

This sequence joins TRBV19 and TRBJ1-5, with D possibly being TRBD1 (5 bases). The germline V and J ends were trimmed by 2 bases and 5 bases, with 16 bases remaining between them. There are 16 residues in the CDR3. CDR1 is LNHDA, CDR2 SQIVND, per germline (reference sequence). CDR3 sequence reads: CASSISGPGTHQPQHF. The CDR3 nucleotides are TGTGCCAGTAGTATATCAGGGCCAGGTACCCATCAGCCCCAGCATTTT.